These T cell receptor beta chains were read from a single sample in a study of T cells after posttransplantation cyclophosphamide. Repertoires were generated with immunoSEQ multiplex PCR, while TCRdb's copy carries only in-frame clones and drops some. This record lists 3,700 or so clones, none seen once only, and the top ten clones contain 13%. Specimen: PBMCs, collected after allogeneic stem cell transplant with posttransplant cyclophosphamide. Receptors originate from a female patient younger than 35 who received an allogeneic stem cell transplant from an unrelated donor, was CMV-positive, and had acute GVHD only. Some T cells may possibly be graft donor cells. CDR3s include the opening cysteine and the closing phenylalanine or tryptophan. A D gene is named only where the DNA matches it firmly. Clone size is shown for a subset of rows, as once, few, many or a class of expanded clone.

cdr3_nt cdr3_aa d_call j_call v_call clone_size
TGTGCCAGCAGCTTAGAGATGGCGGAGAGGAATGAGCAGTTCTTC CASSLEMAERNEQFF . TRBJ2-1 TRBV7-9 many
TGTGCCAGCAGCTTCTTACATGGGACTGGCCCCTACGAGCAGTACTTC CASSFLHGTGPYEQYF . TRBJ2-7 TRBV11-2 many
TGTGCCAGCAGCTTAGCGATGGTAGAAAACACCGGGGAGCTGTTTTTT CASSLAMVENTGELFF . TRBJ2-2 TRBV7-9 few
TGTGCCATCGGGACAGGGGGCCTTCAGCCCCAGCATTTT CAIGTGGLQPQHF TRBD1 TRBJ1-5 TRBV6-1 many
TGTGCCAGCAGCGTAGGTGTGGCAGTACCTAGACGGATGAACACTGAAGCTTTCTTT CASSVGVAVPRRMNTEAFF . TRBJ1-1 TRBV9 .
TGTGCCAGCAGCTTAGATTTTAGCGGTGAGCAGTTCTTC CASSLDFSGEQFF . TRBJ2-1 TRBV11-3 medium-sized
TGTGCCTGGAGTGTACGACAGGCCCTCTTCTCTGGAAACACCATATATTTT CAWSVRQALFSGNTIYF . TRBJ1-3 TRBV30 many
TGTGCCAGCGCCGGTGAGGACATCTCCTACGAGCAGTACTTC CASAGEDISYEQYF . TRBJ2-7 TRBV28 many
TGTGCCAGCAGCTTAGGTGCCCCCACCAGCTATGGCTACACCTTC CASSLGAPTSYGYTF . TRBJ1-2 TRBV11-2 .
TGCGCCAGCAAAAGGCAGGCTAACACCGGGGAGCTGTTTTTT CASKRQANTGELFF . TRBJ2-2 TRBV10-2 medium-sized
TGTGCCAGCGCCCTAGCGGGAGTGGTTGAGCAGTTCTTC CASALAGVVEQFF TRBD2 TRBJ2-1 TRBV6-5 medium-sized
TGTGCCAGCAGATTGACAGGGGCCTTCTCTGGAAACACCATATATTTT CASRLTGAFSGNTIYF TRBD1 TRBJ1-3 TRBV5-8 many
TGTGCCAGCAGCTTAGGAGGACAGGACACAGATACGCAGTATTTT CASSLGGQDTDTQYF TRBD1 TRBJ2-3 TRBV7-3 many
TGTGCCAGCTCGGGACAGGTGCCCCCCTACGAGCAGTACTTC CASSGQVPPYEQYF TRBD1 TRBJ2-7 TRBV11-2 many
TGTGCCAGTACCAACGAGGGCGACAGGGCCACTCGCGAGCAGTACTTC CASTNEGDRATREQYF TRBD1 TRBJ2-7 TRBV19 many
TGTGCCAGTAGTATGTCCGGGACCTACAATGAGCAGTTCTTC CASSMSGTYNEQFF . TRBJ2-1 TRBV19 many
TGTGCCAGCAGCACAGTGAACTACGAGCAGTACTTC CASSTVNYEQYF . TRBJ2-7 TRBV27 many
TGTGCCAGCTCACCACTCCGACAGCCCAACACCGGGGAGCTGTTTTTT CASSPLRQPNTGELFF . TRBJ2-2 TRBV18 many
TGTGCCAGCAGCGTCCCTCCTAGCGGGAGTTCCTACAATGAGCAGTTCTTC CASSVPPSGSSYNEQFF TRBD2 TRBJ2-1 TRBV9 many
TGTGCCAGCAGTTTACAGGGGGCGATAGATACGCAGTATTTT CASSLQGAIDTQYF TRBD1 TRBJ2-3 TRBV27 many
TGTGCCAGCAGCTTAAGGAGACGGTCGAACACTGAAGCTTTCTTT CASSLRRRSNTEAFF . TRBJ1-1 TRBV7-2 many
TGTGCCAGCAGTTCAGGGAATTTGGATACGCAGTATTTT CASSSGNLDTQYF . TRBJ2-3 TRBV2 many
TGTGCCAGTAGTATTGGGACTAGCGGCACAGATACGCAGTATTTT CASSIGTSGTDTQYF TRBD2 TRBJ2-3 TRBV19 many
TGTGCCAGCAGCGTAGCTGGGGCAGGGGGAGGCGAGCAGTACTTC CASSVAGAGGGEQYF . TRBJ2-7 TRBV9 .
TGTGCCAGCAGCTGGACTAGCGGGAGGCTCTACGAGCAGTACTTC CASSWTSGRLYEQYF TRBD2 TRBJ2-7 TRBV6-5 many
TGTGCCAGCAGTTTATTTGCGAGCGGCACCCCCTACGAGCAGTACTTC CASSLFASGTPYEQYF . TRBJ2-7 TRBV27 many
TGCGCCAGCAGCCTCGCGCCCCTTTTGGTTCGGTTCTTC CASSLAPLLVRFF . TRBJ2-1 TRBV4-1 many
TGTGTCAGCAGGGTTCCACAGGGTTCGGAAAACACCATATATTTT CVSRVPQGSENTIYF . TRBJ1-3 TRBV6-6 many
TGTGCCAGTAGTATAGGGACTTGGATGACCCACGAGCAGTACTTC CASSIGTWMTHEQYF . TRBJ2-7 TRBV19 many
TGTGCCAGCAGTGAAAGACAGAATCAGCCCCAGCATTTT CASSERQNQPQHF . TRBJ1-5 TRBV6-1 medium-sized
TGTGCCAGCAGCGGATCAGGATCAGGGGCCTACGAGCAGTACTTC CASSGSGSGAYEQYF . TRBJ2-7 TRBV11-2 many
TGTGCCAGCAGCTTGGAGCGTGGCCTGAACACTGAAGCTTTCTTT CASSLERGLNTEAFF . TRBJ1-1 TRBV7-3 many
TGTGCCAGCAGCTTAGCGCCGGGCGGGACAGGGGCCCCCGAGCAGTACTTC CASSLAPGGTGAPEQYF TRBD1 TRBJ2-7 TRBV7-2 many
TGTGCCAGCAGACGACTAGCGGGAATCAGGAATGAGCAGTTCTTC CASRRLAGIRNEQFF TRBD2 TRBJ2-1 TRBV6-4 many
TGCGCCAGCAGCTTGCGAGAGAACACTGAAGCTTTCTTT CASSLRENTEAFF . TRBJ1-1 TRBV5-1 .
TGTGCCAGCAGCTTGCACAGGGGATCGAACACTGAAGCTTTCTTT CASSLHRGSNTEAFF TRBD1 TRBJ1-1 TRBV6-5 many
TGTGCCAGCAGCTCCCATGACCGACAGGGGGCGCGAACTGAAGCTTTCTTT CASSSHDRQGARTEAFF TRBD1 TRBJ1-1 TRBV7-9 hyperexpanded
TGCGCCACTTGGACTCCTCCTACCTACAATGAGCAGTTCTTC CATWTPPTYNEQFF . TRBJ2-1 TRBV10-2 many
TGTGCCAGTTCGGACAGATATTACAATGAGCAGTTCTTC CASSDRYYNEQFF . TRBJ2-1 TRBV27 few
TGTGCCAGCAGCTTAGATTTCAGGCAATTGGCGGAAAAACTGTTTTTT CASSLDFRQLAEKLFF . TRBJ1-4 TRBV11-2 many